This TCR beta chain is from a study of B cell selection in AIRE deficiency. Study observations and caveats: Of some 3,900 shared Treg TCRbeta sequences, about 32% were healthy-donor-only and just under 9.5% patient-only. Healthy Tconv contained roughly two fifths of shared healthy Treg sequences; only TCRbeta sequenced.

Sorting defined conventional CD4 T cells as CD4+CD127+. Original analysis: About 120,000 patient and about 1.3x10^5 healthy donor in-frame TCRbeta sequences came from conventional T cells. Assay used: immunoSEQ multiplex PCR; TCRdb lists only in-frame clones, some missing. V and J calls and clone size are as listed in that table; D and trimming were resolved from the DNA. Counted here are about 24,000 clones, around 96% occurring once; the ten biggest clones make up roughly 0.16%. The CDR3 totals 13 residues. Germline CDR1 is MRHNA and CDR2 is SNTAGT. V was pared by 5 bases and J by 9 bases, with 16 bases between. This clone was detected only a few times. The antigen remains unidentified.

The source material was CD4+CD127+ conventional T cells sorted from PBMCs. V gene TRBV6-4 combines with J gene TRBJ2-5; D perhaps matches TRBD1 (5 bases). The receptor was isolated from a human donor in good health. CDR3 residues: CASSRGQGTSQYF. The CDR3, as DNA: TGTGCCAGCAGTCGTGGGCAGGGCACATCCCAGTACTTC.